These 3 T cell receptor beta chains came from one sample sequenced in a study of HIV-infected children after antiretroviral therapy interruption. RNA-based 3' RACE libraries used unique molecular identifiers. From the 3' RACE reads, TCRdb called clonotypes with MiXCR, one entry per CDR3 protein. The sample has more than 75,000 distinct CDR3 sequences, about 7% seen once. Treatment of the sample: PENTA 11 planned treatment interruption arm or continuous ART arm. This specimen consisted of CD45RA+ CD4+ T cells from PBMCs, pooled from several time points, obtained from a donor given antiretroviral therapy, either interrupted or continuous. Subset noted: naive CD4+ CD45RA+ CD45RO- T cells. These receptors were obtained from a pool of human donors with HIV.

This clonotype was counted a few times. This chain uses TRBV27 with TRBJ1-1; the D gene is possibly TRBD1 (5 bases). The V and J ends lost 8 bases and 1 base respectively, with 8 bases between them. Germline-derived CDR1 and CDR2 are MNHEY and SMNVEV (reference sequence). The length of the CDR3 is 12 residues. The CDR3 DNA reads as TGTGCCAGCCGTACAGGGAACACTGAAGCTTTCTTT. It translates to CASRTGNTEAFF.

This clonotype was seen many times. V usage is TRBV10-3 and J usage is TRBJ2-1, with a weak D call TRBD1 (5 bases). Trimming removed 7 bases at V and 3 bases at J, with 13 bases between. The germline gives CDR1 ENHRY, CDR2 SYGVKD. The CDR3 runs to 14 residues. The CDR3 loop reads CAIMGQVNYNEQFF. DNA of the CDR3: TGTGCCATCATGGGGCAGGTAAACTACAATGAGCAGTTCTTC.

The chain links TRBV7-9 to TRBJ2-7; D possibly corresponds to TRBD1 (5 bases). Germline V gene data show CDR1 as SEHNR and CDR2 as FQNEAQ (reference sequence). The ends were cut back, 5 bases at V and 6 bases at J, with 17 bases in the middle. The CDR3 has 14 amino acids. CDR3 loop: CASSPRGRESEQYF. The CDR3 DNA reads as TGTGCCAGCAGCCCCCGTGGCAGGGAATCCGAGCAGTACTTC.